This is a list of T cell receptor beta chains from one sample in a study of blood T cells in healthy people across ages. TCRdb called the 5' RACE reads again in MiXCR, with one record for every CDR3 protein. The sample lists over a million distinct CDR3 sequences; 25% were seen once. The same sample was also studied in work on T cells of mothers and their children.

The sequencing input was blood. These TCRs come from a girl aged 2 to 10 in good health. CDR3s include the opening cysteine and the closing phenylalanine or tryptophan. The D gene is left open where the match is weak. Not every row has a clone size; where given, it reads once, few, many or a size class.

CDR3aa: CASSRSGSSEQYF
CDR3nt: TGTGCCAGCAGCCGCTCGGGGAGTAGCGAGCAGTACTTC
v_gene: TRBV6-6
j_gene: TRBJ2-7
abundance: few
d_gene: NA

CDR3aa: CASGLVSYNEQFF
CDR3nt: TGTGCCAGCGGACTAGTCTCCTACAATGAGCAGTTCTTC
v_gene: TRBV2
j_gene: TRBJ2-1
abundance: NA
d_gene: TRBD2

CDR3aa: CSVEGGSYEQCF
CDR3nt: TGCAGCGTTGAGGGGGGCTCCTACGAGCAGTGCTTC
v_gene: TRBV29-1
j_gene: TRBJ2-7
abundance: NA
d_gene: NA

CDR3aa: CASSYSIRGTNEKLFF
CDR3nt: TGTGCCAGCAGTTACTCGATTCGAGGAACTAATGAAAAACTGTTTTTT
v_gene: TRBV6-5
j_gene: TRBJ1-4
abundance: many
d_gene: NA

CDR3aa: CASSYSRTLQETQYF
CDR3nt: TGTGCCAGCAGTTATTCGAGGACACTACAAGAGACCCAGTACTTC
v_gene: TRBV6-2/TRBV6-3
j_gene: TRBJ2-5
abundance: NA
d_gene: NA

CDR3aa: CSVPAELAKNIQYF
CDR3nt: TGCAGCGTTCCGGCAGAACTAGCCAAAAACATTCAGTACTTC
v_gene: TRBV29-1
j_gene: TRBJ2-4
abundance: few
d_gene: NA

CDR3aa: CSIRGGYNLADTQYF
CDR3nt: TGCAGCATCCGGGGGGGGTATAATCTGGCAGATACGCAGTATTTT
v_gene: TRBV29-1
j_gene: TRBJ2-3
abundance: few
d_gene: TRBD2

CDR3aa: CASSLTQNSNQPQHF
CDR3nt: TGTGCCAGCAGTTTGACGCAGAATAGCAATCAGCCCCAGCATTTT
v_gene: TRBV28
j_gene: TRBJ1-5
abundance: NA
d_gene: NA

CDR3aa: CASSQAAGADEQYF
CDR3nt: TGTGCCAGCAGCCAAGCAGCGGGAGCAGACGAGCAGTACTTC
v_gene: TRBV3-1
j_gene: TRBJ2-7
abundance: few
d_gene: TRBD2

CDR3aa: CASSLGEQYF
CDR3nt: TGTGCCAGCAGTTTGGGGGAGCAGTACTTC
v_gene: TRBV28
j_gene: TRBJ2-7
abundance: many
d_gene: NA

CDR3aa: CSVLAGGPAQETQYF
CDR3nt: TGCAGCGTTCTAGCGGGAGGGCCGGCCCAAGAGACCCAGTACTTC
v_gene: TRBV29-1
j_gene: TRBJ2-5
abundance: NA
d_gene: TRBD2

CDR3aa: CASSSLKGAAEAFF
CDR3nt: TGTGCCAGCAGTTCACTGAAGGGGGCCGCTGAAGCTTTCTTT
v_gene: TRBV12-3/TRBV12-4
j_gene: TRBJ1-1
abundance: NA
d_gene: TRBD1

CDR3aa: CASSTRQGPKTFYEQYF
CDR3nt: TGTGCCAGCAGTACCAGACAGGGCCCCAAAACGTTTTACGAGCAGTACTTC
v_gene: TRBV28
j_gene: TRBJ2-7
abundance: NA
d_gene: TRBD1

CDR3aa: CASSDIAGALEQYF
CDR3nt: TGTGCCAGCAGTGATATAGCGGGAGCTCTCGAGCAGTACTTC
v_gene: TRBV6-1
j_gene: TRBJ2-7
abundance: many
d_gene: TRBD2

CDR3aa: CASRPTGGHEQFF
CDR3nt: TGTGCCAGCAGGCCAACGGGGGGGCATGAGCAGTTCTTC
v_gene: TRBV9
j_gene: TRBJ2-1
abundance: few
d_gene: TRBD2

CDR3aa: CASIARDRYNEQFF
CDR3nt: TGTGCCAGCATTGCCCGGGACAGGTACAATGAGCAGTTCTTC
v_gene: TRBV12-3/TRBV12-4
j_gene: TRBJ2-1
abundance: few
d_gene: TRBD1

CDR3aa: CSAPGVAINEQFF
CDR3nt: TGCAGTGCTCCCGGCGTAGCAATCAATGAGCAGTTCTTC
v_gene: TRBV20-1
j_gene: TRBJ2-1
abundance: few
d_gene: NA

CDR3aa: CSAVEEAGEGDTQYF
CDR3nt: TGCAGTGCCGTAGAGGAGGCGGGAGAAGGGGATACGCAGTATTTT
v_gene: TRBV20-1
j_gene: TRBJ2-3
abundance: NA
d_gene: TRBD2

CDR3aa: CASSLGRSGGGEQFF
CDR3nt: TGTGCCAGCAGTTTAGGGCGGTCAGGGGGGGGGGAGCAGTTCTTC
v_gene: TRBV12-3/TRBV12-4
j_gene: TRBJ2-1
abundance: few
d_gene: NA

CDR3aa: CASSERGQGAVNEQFF
CDR3nt: TGTGCCAGCAGTGAAAGGGGACAGGGGGCAGTGAATGAGCAGTTCTTC
v_gene: TRBV6-1
j_gene: TRBJ2-1
abundance: NA
d_gene: TRBD1

CDR3aa: CASSSTSGSQNEQFF
CDR3nt: TGCGCCAGCAGCTCGACTAGCGGGTCCCAGAATGAGCAGTTCTTC
v_gene: TRBV5-1
j_gene: TRBJ2-1
abundance: NA
d_gene: TRBD2

CDR3aa: CASSDEEAEWDEKLFF
CDR3nt: TGCGCCAGCAGCGACGAAGAGGCGGAGTGGGATGAAAAACTGTTTTTT
v_gene: TRBV4-1
j_gene: TRBJ1-4
abundance: few
d_gene: NA

CDR3aa: CSVELGPPEEQFF
CDR3nt: TGCAGCGTTGAATTGGGCCCCCCGGAGGAGCAGTTCTTC
v_gene: TRBV29-1
j_gene: TRBJ2-1
abundance: NA
d_gene: NA

CDR3aa: CASPTEAFF
CDR3nt: TGTGCCAGCCCGACTGAAGCTTTCTTT
v_gene: TRBV28
j_gene: TRBJ1-1
abundance: few
d_gene: NA

CDR3aa: CSASQPDTQYF
CDR3nt: TGCAGTGCCAGTCAACCAGATACGCAGTATTTT
v_gene: TRBV20-1
j_gene: TRBJ2-3
abundance: few
d_gene: NA

CDR3aa: CASRKVQPETQYF
CDR3nt: TGTGCCAGCCGTAAGGTCCAACCGGAGACCCAGTACTTC
v_gene: TRBV2
j_gene: TRBJ2-5
abundance: NA
d_gene: NA

CDR3aa: CASSKIRETQYF
CDR3nt: TGTGCCAGCAGCAAAATACGAGAGACCCAGTACTTC
v_gene: TRBV3-1
j_gene: TRBJ2-5
abundance: few
d_gene: NA

CDR3aa: CASSLWGVAVGETQYF
CDR3nt: TGTGCCAGCAGCTTATGGGGGGTAGCGGTCGGAGAGACCCAGTACTTC
v_gene: TRBV7-2
j_gene: TRBJ2-5
abundance: NA
d_gene: NA

CDR3aa: CASTRTEVYNSPLHF
CDR3nt: TGTGCCAGCACCCGGACCGAGGTCTATAATTCACCCCTCCACTTT
v_gene: TRBV6-5
j_gene: TRBJ1-6
abundance: few
d_gene: NA

CDR3aa: CSVEKQGMGTEAFF
CDR3nt: TGCAGCGTAGAAAAGCAGGGGATGGGCACTGAAGCTTTCTTT
v_gene: TRBV29-1
j_gene: TRBJ1-1
abundance: NA
d_gene: NA

CDR3aa: CASSYNHLNPLRNEQFF
CDR3nt: TGTGCCAGCAGCTACAACCATTTAAACCCCCTTAGGAATGAGCAGTTCTTC
v_gene: TRBV6-2/TRBV6-3
j_gene: TRBJ2-1
abundance: NA
d_gene: NA

CDR3aa: CASSVNRGPYRYTF
CDR3nt: TGTGCCAGCAGTGTCAACCGGGGCCCGTATCGCTACACCTTC
v_gene: TRBV6-1
j_gene: TRBJ1-2
abundance: few
d_gene: NA

CDR3aa: CASSRGRNTIYF
CDR3nt: TGTGCCAGTAGTAGAGGAAGAAACACCATATATTTT
v_gene: TRBV6-6
j_gene: TRBJ1-3
abundance: few
d_gene: NA

CDR3aa: CASSFWGIRDYTGELFF
CDR3nt: TGTGCCAGCAGTTTTTGGGGAATCAGGGATTACACCGGGGAGCTGTTTTTT
v_gene: TRBV27
j_gene: TRBJ2-2
abundance: once
d_gene: NA

CDR3aa: CASSQEGHLSYGQYF
CDR3nt: TGTGCCAGCAGCCAGGAGGGGCACTTGTCCTACGGGCAGTACTTC
v_gene: TRBV9
j_gene: TRBJ2-5
abundance: NA
d_gene: NA

CDR3aa: CASSSSGSLGETQYF
CDR3nt: TGTGCCAGCAGCTCTAGCGGGAGTCTTGGAGAGACCCAGTACTTC
v_gene: TRBV7-9
j_gene: TRBJ2-5
abundance: NA
d_gene: TRBD2

CDR3aa: CASSPLDRDDYGYTF
CDR3nt: TGTGCCAGCAGTCCCCTGGACAGGGATGACTATGGCTACACCTTC
v_gene: TRBV12-3/TRBV12-4
j_gene: TRBJ1-2
abundance: NA
d_gene: TRBD1

CDR3aa: CASSSMRLAHNTGELFF
CDR3nt: TGTGCCAGCAGCAGCATGAGACTAGCGCATAACACCGGGGAGCTGTTTTTT
v_gene: TRBV7-9
j_gene: TRBJ2-2
abundance: NA
d_gene: TRBD2

CDR3aa: CASSLWWSGGNQPQYF
CDR3nt: TGTGCCAGCAGTTTATGGTGGAGCGGGGGCAATCAGCCCCAGTATTTT
v_gene: TRBV28
j_gene: TRBJ2-3
abundance: once
d_gene: TRBD2

CDR3aa: CASSRLSGKNIQYF
CDR3nt: TGTGCCAGCAGTCGACTTTCGGGCAAAAACATTCAGTACTTC
v_gene: TRBV2
j_gene: TRBJ2-4
abundance: NA
d_gene: NA

CDR3aa: CASSSRTTGGFRHNEQFF
CDR3nt: TGTGCCAGCAGTTCGAGGACCACAGGGGGCTTTCGCCACAATGAGCAGTTCTTC
v_gene: TRBV28
j_gene: TRBJ2-1
abundance: few
d_gene: TRBD1

CDR3aa: CASSPGAGTEAFF
CDR3nt: TGTGCCAGCAGCCCAGGGGCGGGTACTGAAGCTTTCTTT
v_gene: TRBV3-1
j_gene: TRBJ1-1
abundance: NA
d_gene: NA

CDR3aa: CASSDQINYGYTF
CDR3nt: TGTGCCAGCAGTGACCAGATTAACTATGGCTACACCTTC
v_gene: TRBV6-2/TRBV6-3
j_gene: TRBJ1-2
abundance: NA
d_gene: NA

CDR3aa: CASSPTSGGAVGANVLTF
CDR3nt: TGTGCCAGCAGCCCCACTAGCGGGGGGGCTGTTGGGGCCAACGTCCTGACTTTC
v_gene: TRBV6-1
j_gene: TRBJ2-6
abundance: NA
d_gene: TRBD2

CDR3aa: CASSYADRPTDTQYF
CDR3nt: TGTGCCAGCAGTTACGCGGACAGGCCCACAGATACGCAGTATTTT
v_gene: TRBV6-5
j_gene: TRBJ2-3
abundance: NA
d_gene: TRBD1

CDR3aa: CSVNRDRGYNEQFF
CDR3nt: TGCAGCGTTAACCGGGACAGGGGATACAATGAGCAGTTCTTC
v_gene: TRBV29-1
j_gene: TRBJ2-1
abundance: many
d_gene: TRBD1

CDR3aa: CASTPWDETQYF
CDR3nt: TGTGCCAGCACCCCCTGGGACGAGACCCAGTACTTC
v_gene: TRBV12-3/TRBV12-4
j_gene: TRBJ2-5
abundance: few
d_gene: NA

CDR3aa: CSVSYDTDSTDTQYF
CDR3nt: TGCAGCGTCTCTTATGACACGGACAGCACAGATACGCAGTATTTT
v_gene: TRBV29-1
j_gene: TRBJ2-3
abundance: NA
d_gene: NA

CDR3aa: CSASNPGAEAFF
CDR3nt: TGCAGTGCTAGCAACCCTGGAGCTGAAGCTTTCTTT
v_gene: TRBV20-1
j_gene: TRBJ1-1
abundance: few
d_gene: NA

CDR3aa: CASSLSLPYEQYF
CDR3nt: TGTGCCAGCAGCCTTAGCCTGCCCTACGAGCAGTACTTC
v_gene: TRBV12-3/TRBV12-4
j_gene: TRBJ2-7
abundance: few
d_gene: NA

CDR3aa: CATSLEGRSNSPLHF
CDR3nt: TGTGCCACCAGTCTAGAAGGGCGCAGTAATTCACCCCTCCACTTT
v_gene: TRBV7-2
j_gene: TRBJ1-6
abundance: NA
d_gene: NA

CDR3aa: CSAGDRRYEQYF
CDR3nt: TGCAGTGCTGGGGACAGGCGCTACGAGCAGTACTTC
v_gene: TRBV20-1
j_gene: TRBJ2-7
abundance: few
d_gene: TRBD1

CDR3aa: CASSLASRETQYF
CDR3nt: TGTGCCAGCAGCTTAGCGTCGCGAGAGACCCAGTACTTC
v_gene: TRBV5-1
j_gene: TRBJ2-5
abundance: NA
d_gene: NA

CDR3aa: CSVEDLRLAGGTDTQYF
CDR3nt: TGCAGCGTTGAAGATCTCCGGCTAGCGGGGGGAACAGATACGCAGTATTTT
v_gene: TRBV29-1
j_gene: TRBJ2-3
abundance: few
d_gene: TRBD2